This T cell receptor beta chain is from a study of blood T cell repertoires in COVID-19 (dated by TCRdb to the early 2020s). General notes on the study: The collaborator samples originated in the United States, Italy and Spain and spanned the acute and convalescent phases of COVID-19. The prospective study material was composed of cDNA or gDNA derived from T cells, B-cell-depleted T cells, or PBMCs. Subjects who had been exposed to COVID-19, were actively infected with it, or had recovered from it provided the deeply sampled blood TCRbeta repertoires that made up the dataset. The repertoires were released in a freely available public database intended as a resource for research on the immune response to SARS-CoV-2. The samples were drawn from two sources: the first 160 participants of the ongoing ImmuneRACE study, and 1,254 subjects contributed by 6 global collaborators. The sample metadata nearly always contained a de-identified subject ID, COVID-19 status, age in years and sex. Where HLA class I and class II types were available, the types were taken from metadata supplied by the sample provider, not from assay-based typing.

TCRbeta CDR3 regions were amplified from genomic DNA by means of the immunoSEQ Assay, a bias-controlled multiplex PCR. Processing in the source paper ran as follows. Nucleated cell counts per sample were estimated from amplification of reference gene primers within the assay. To quantify the absolute abundance of each unique TCRbeta CDR3 rearrangement, sequence reads were collapsed and filtered. For each sample, productive Simpson clonality was calculated as the square root of Simpson's diversity index over productive rearrangements. TCRdb re-hosts the immuneACCESS table, in-frame sequences only. Its copies lack some clones; in the studies checked, an unresolved V gene accounts for under half of them, and the cause for the rest is not known. That table furnishes V, J and clone size, whereas the DNA furnished D and trimming. This sample gives roughly 58,000 clones in total; over 75% of them show up just once. Of the sample, roughly 30% falls within the top ten clones.

Overall results and qualifications from the work: The quantity of clinical and demographic metadata differed by source and by participant and was supplied without curation.

From the germline V gene, CDR1 is SGDLS and CDR2 is YYNGEE. V ends up 0 bases short and J 4 bases short, with an unmatched junction base count of 3. Inclusive of the bounding cysteine and phenylalanine, the CDR3 is 14 residues long. Only the CDR3 DNA stays, 42 bases, in frame from base 1. Remarks on this clone: Its binding antigen is unknown. There are no base qualities to consult, and no much larger clone falls within one base.

One collaborating source in Seattle enrolled patients during active infection and followed them longitudinally through the course of disease. The collaborating institutions used their own protocols to collect whole blood in K2EDTA tubes. For TCRbeta analysis, collaborator samples were shipped as frozen whole blood, as isolated PBMCs, or as DNA extracted from either sample type. The chain is encoded by TRBV9 joined to TRBJ1-1, and TRBD1 aligns with 7 junction nucleotides. The sample comprised peripheral blood. This sequence originates from a man aged 60-69 years with COVID-19, enrolled during active disease. CDR3 protein: CASSVGQGSTEAFF. The nucleotides read TGTGCCAGCAGCGTAGGACAGGGTAGCACTGAAGCTTTCTTT.